Each of the 22 T cell receptor beta chains below was sequenced from the same sample in a study of blood T cell repertoires in COVID-19. The assay was immunoSEQ multiplex PCR, and TCRdb's table has in-frame clones only and misses some. The table includes 110,000 or so clones, around four fifths detected once. Sequencing was carried out using peripheral blood. The origin of the receptors is a woman in her forties with acute or convalescent COVID-19.

The chain has TRBV5-6 and TRBJ2-7; 7 bases map to TRBD1. Germline-derived CDR1 and CDR2 are SGHDT and YYEEEE. The CDR3 has 16 amino acids. Trimming at V came to 0 bases and at J to 7 bases, leaving 13 bases not matched to a gene. The CDR3 bases are TGTGCCAGCAGCTTGGACCCGACAGGGATCGGAAGGGAGCAGTACTTC. Protein: CASSLDPTGIGREQYF.

The chain recombines TRBV7-9 with TRBJ2-1, with 11 bases fitting TRBD2. Trimming at V came to 5 bases and at J to 7 bases, leaving 13 bases not matched to a gene. This CDR3 is 17 amino acids long. CDR1 is SEHNR, CDR2 FQNEAQ, per germline (reference sequence). The CDR3 DNA reads TGTGCCAGCAGCCCAGGGGGTAGCGGGGGGGCCCGGAATGAGCAGTTCTTC. Translated, it gives CASSPGGSGGARNEQFF.

This chain joins TRBV9 and TRBJ1-3; 7 bases fit TRBD1. Germline CDR1 and CDR2: SGDLS and YYNGEE. Unmatched junction bases numbered 6, after V lost 3 bases and J lost 0 bases. This CDR3 is 16 amino acids long. The CDR3 loop reads CASSGTGQPSGNTIYF. Here the CDR3 DNA reads TGTGCCAGCAGCGGTACGGGACAGCCCTCTGGAAACACCATATATTTT. Variable domain in full (rest from reference TRBV9 and TRBJ1-3): DSGVTQTPKHLITATGQRVTLRCSPRSGDLSVYWYQQSLDQGLQFLIQYYNGEERAKGNILERFSAQQFPDLHSELNLSSLELGDSALYFCASSGTGQPSGNTIYFGEGSWLTVV.

V and J are TRBV5-1 and TRBJ1-1; 7 positions agree with TRBD1. CDR3 length: 13 residues. In germline, CDR1 is SGHRS, CDR2 YFSETQ. The V segment lost 10 bases and the J segment 1 base; nucleotides outside the gene matches: 7. The CDR3 bases are TGCGCCGGGCGACAGGGACCGAACACTGAAGCTTTCTTT. Protein product: CAGRQGPNTEAFF.

This clone was found a few times. V gene TRBV7-9 combines with J gene TRBJ1-1; 7 bases are shared with TRBD1. CDR3 length: 13 amino acids. Losses at the gene ends were 4 bases for V and 7 bases for J; bases not matched to a gene: 6. CDR1 and CDR2 from the germline V gene are SEHNR and FQNEAQ (reference sequence). The CDR3 region is CASSSGTVVEAFF. The CDR3 DNA follows: TGTGCCAGCAGCTCCGGGACAGTTGTTGAAGCTTTCTTT.

This clone was seen ten or more times. The chain carries TRBV6-5 and TRBJ2-1, with 10 bases fitting TRBD1. Germline V CDR1 and CDR2: MNHEY, SVGAGI. The V and J ends lost 10 bases and 7 bases, in that order; junction bases with no gene match: 13. This CDR3 comprises 15 residues. The CDR3 bases are TGTGCCAATAGTCCGGGACAGGGGATAAGGAATGAGCAGTTCTTC. Residues: CANSPGQGIRNEQFF.

The chain has TRBV12-3 or TRBV12-4 and TRBJ2-5, with 9 nucleotides matching TRBD1. The CDR3 is 13 amino acids. V was pared by 6 bases and J by 4 bases, with 3 bases of the junction left unmatched. This CDR3 is CASRQGAGETQYF. In DNA, the CDR3 is TGTGCCAGCAGACAGGGGGCGGGAGAGACCCAGTACTTC.

This chain uses TRBV7-9 with TRBJ2-1; the D gene is possibly TRBD2 (5 bases). Per the germline V gene, CDR1 is SEHNR and CDR2 is FQNEAQ (reference sequence). Trimming cost V 1 base and J 0 bases, with 10 bases left between them. The CDR3 has 16 residues. DNA for the CDR3: TGTGCCAGCAGCTTAGTGGTAGGGAGCTCCTACAATGAGCAGTTCTTC. Its protein is CASSLVVGSSYNEQFF.

This rearrangement joins TRBV3-1 (or the pseudogene TRBV3-2) to TRBJ1-1, with D perhaps TRBD1 (5 bases). V was clipped by 2 bases and J by 0 bases, with 10 bases between them. Looked up from germline, CDR1 is LGHDT and CDR2 is YNNKEL (reference sequence). This CDR3 contains 15 residues. CDR3 in DNA: TGTGCCAGCAGCCAACAGGGCCTGATGAACACTGAAGCTTTCTTT. Its translation: CASSQQGLMNTEAFF.

The chain employs TRBV6-5 and TRBJ2-1; D possibly corresponds to TRBD1 (6 bases). The germline V gene encodes CDR1 MNHEY and CDR2 SVGAGI. Trimming stripped 6 bases from V and 3 bases from J, with 15 bases between. CDR3 size: 15 residues. The DNA for the CDR3 is TGTGCCAGCAGCCCCGACAGGACAATCTACAATGAGCAGTTCTTC. Protein product: CASSPDRTIYNEQFF.

This rearrangement joins TRBV2 to TRBJ1-6; D uncertain. CDR3 length: 15 residues. V shed 7 bases and J shed 0 bases, with 10 bases lying between them. The germline CDR1 and CDR2 sequences are SNHLY and FYNNEI. The CDR3 protein is CASNADSSYNSPLHF. CDR3 nucleotides: TGTGCCAGCAACGCGGATAGCTCCTATAATTCACCCCTCCACTTT.

This rearrangement joins TRBV6-5 to TRBJ2-7, with TRBD1 matching over 11 bases. The CDR3 has 15 residues. J was trimmed by 4 bases and V by 3 bases; bases with no gene match: 5. The germline gives CDR1 MNHEY, CDR2 SVGAGI. CDR3: CASSYRDRGGYEQYF. The DNA of the CDR3 is TGTGCCAGCAGTTATAGGGACAGGGGGGGGTACGAGCAGTACTTC.

There are a few counts of this clone. The V and J genes are TRBV27 and TRBJ1-6; the match to TRBD1 covers 7 bases. The V gene's germline CDR1 is MNHEY and CDR2 SMNVEV (reference sequence). This CDR3 has 14 amino acids. After removal of 5 bases from V and 7 bases from J, the junction contained 5 bases not matched to a gene. The CDR3 DNA follows: TGTGCCAGCAGTCTCTTGACAGGGAATTCACCCCTCCACTTT. Its translation: CASSLLTGNSPLHF.

This chain joins TRBV6-6 and TRBJ1-4; D is perhaps TRBD1 (5 bases). The CDR3 is made up of 14 amino acids. The germline V gene encodes CDR1 MNHNY and CDR2 SVGAGI (reference sequence). V dropped 8 bases and J dropped 7 bases, with 17 bases sitting between them. CDR3 sequence reads: CASGRGGVLEKLFF. CDR3 DNA: TGTGCCAGCGGACGGGGAGGGGTGCTTGAAAAACTGTTTTTT.

The genes are TRBV3-1 (or the pseudogene TRBV3-2) and TRBJ2-1; 11 bases fit TRBD1. Germline CDR1 and CDR2: LGHDT and YNNKEL (reference sequence). There are 18 residues in the CDR3. V trimming: 1 base; J trimming: 8 bases; junction bases outside the gene matches: 13. The CDR3 nucleotides are TGTGCCAGCAGCCAAGTAAGGGGCGGGACAGGGGGTTCCGATGAGCAGTTCTTC. Translating gives CASSQVRGGTGGSDEQFF.

This clone was recorded only once. The chain has TRBV5-1 and TRBJ2-3; TRBD2 matches at 10 bases. Germline V gene data show CDR1 as SGHRS and CDR2 as YFSETQ. This CDR3 has 16 amino acids. With V trimmed by 4 bases and J by 5 bases, 10 bases remained unmatched. The CDR3 here is CASSEQSGGVLDTQYF. In DNA, the CDR3 is TGCGCCAGCAGCGAACAAAGCGGGGGGGTGCTAGATACGCAGTATTTT.

The CDR3: CASSLATGTNSPLHF. The CDR3 DNA reads as TGTGCCAGCAGCTTAGCGACAGGGACTAATTCACCCCTCCACTTT. V usage is TRBV7-9 and J usage is TRBJ1-6; 7 bases agree with TRBD1. Trimming at V came to 0 bases and at J to 6 bases, leaving 2 bases not matched to a gene. CDR1 is SEHNR, CDR2 FQNEAQ, per germline (reference sequence). The CDR3 is made up of 15 amino acids.

J is TRBJ1-4 and V is TRBV6-5; TRBD1 matches 7 bases. Trimming cost V 6 bases and J 7 bases; bases outside gene matches: 8. CDR1 and CDR2 from the germline V gene are MNHEY and SVGAGI. The CDR3 spans 14 residues. CDR3 in DNA: TGTGCCAGCAGCCCCTGGACAGGAAGTGAAAAACTGTTTTTT. Residues: CASSPWTGSEKLFF.

The sample holds a few counts of this clone. V is TRBV5-1 and J is TRBJ1-1, with TRBD1 identical over 7 bases. The germline V gene encodes CDR1 SGHRS and CDR2 YFSETQ. V lost 4 bases and J lost 6; bases outside the gene matches: 6. The CDR3 totals 13 residues. DNA of the CDR3: TGCGCCAGCAGCCAGGGACAGTTCGCTGAAGCTTTCTTT. Translating it yields CASSQGQFAEAFF.

The chain recombines TRBV6-4 with TRBJ1-2; D not resolved. The V gene lost 3 bases and the J gene lost 9 bases, with 11 bases spanning the gap. The CDR3 is made up of 12 amino acids. Germline V gives CDR1 MRHNA, CDR2 SNTAGT. The CDR3 sequence is CASSDEPGSYTF. The CDR3 bases are TGTGCCAGCAGTGATGAGCCGGGGAGCTACACCTTC.

This clone is a singleton in its sample. This chain uses TRBV12-2 with TRBJ1-5. TRBV12-2 corresponds to a pseudogene. The CDR3 runs to 15 residues. The CDR3 reads CASRPGGYSNQPQHF. CDR3 DNA sequence: TGTGCAAGTCGCCCCGGGGGTTATAGCAATCAGCCCCAGCATTTT.

The rearrangement links TRBV2 to TRBJ1-6; D call uncertain. The length of the CDR3 is 16 residues. Per the germline V gene, CDR1 is SNHLY and CDR2 is FYNNEI. The germline V and J ends were trimmed by 4 bases and 6 bases, with 16 bases remaining between them. The CDR3 protein is CASSGASPTLNSPLHF. CDR3 nucleotides: TGTGCCAGCAGTGGGGCCTCACCGACCCTTAATTCACCCCTCCACTTT. Full variable domain (outside the CDR3, taken from reference TRBV2 and TRBJ1-6): EPEVTQTPSHQVTQMGQEVILRCVPISNHLYFYWYRQILGQKVEFLVSFYNNEISEKSEIFDDQFSVERPDGSNFTLKIRSTKLEDSAMYFCASSGASPTLNSPLHFGNGTRLTVT.